This TCR beta chain came from a study of cytomegalovirus exposure and HLA in healthy donors (dated by TCRdb to the late 2010s). With regard to the full study: In an earlier analysis of around 540 of the donors, 250 to 350 Gb of sequence data and approximately 100 million unique TCR beta sequences from 150 million to 200 million T cells were reported. To predict cytomegalovirus infection status, the study combined high-throughput TCR immunosequencing, statistical association of individual TCRs with disease status, and machine learning. In a later analysis, previously published TCR beta repertoires from 500 to 750 donors were re-analyzed and high-resolution HLA genotyping was added so that TCR occurrence patterns could be studied. In an earlier analysis of 500 to 650 of the donors, high-throughput TCR beta sequencing was used to judge whether each TCR beta V gene segment behaved as functional or pseudogenic. Donor age, sex, ethnicity and CMV serostatus were collected together with the repertoire data. Besides the first cohort of 500 to 700 subjects, a separate validation cohort made up of 120 different subjects was used. Roughly 300 gigabases of sequencing data and tens of millions of unique TCR sequences were included in an early release covering 550 to 800 HLA-typed donors. All discovery cohort repertoires had been generated using a single sequencing platform. The study was designed to test whether signatures of past pathogen exposure could be identified by cataloging public T cell receptors. Among about 400 genotyped donors of the cohort, an average of about 220,000 unique TCR beta nucleotide sequences was sequenced per donor, of which approximately 18% were non-productive. Because of strong linkage in the cohort, roughly five DR-DQ haplotypes were treated as single units for association and clustering. A later genetic analysis used genome-wide SNP genotypes for about three fifths of the 666 donors, treating that subset as a discovery cohort. Typing coverage differed by locus: A, B, C, DRB1 and DQB1 were typed in roughly 629-640 donors, DQA1 in roughly 500, DPA1 in some 600, and DPB1 in approximately 450. The genetic ancestry cluster associated with self-reported Caucasian donors included 81% of the roughly 400 genotyped donors. Using immunosequencing, the study profiled T cell repertoires from about 650 subjects and related those repertoires to cytomegalovirus serostatus. Rather than using new phenotypic data, the later analysis identified candidate immune exposures from TCR beta sequences and from how often those sequences occurred across donors. HLA typing covered class I and class II loci at four-digit resolution. Findings and caveats that apply to the study as a whole: In vitro tests confirmed that a few of the cytomegalovirus-associated TCR beta chains recognize cytomegalovirus antigens. Compared with equally common non-associated chains, HLA-associated TCR beta chains in a later analysis were more clonally expanded and had lower generation probabilities. While some public TCRs were present in many individuals, most TCR sequences turned up only very rarely across donors. The only immune exposure information available for the cohort was CMV serostatus. V-gene and J-gene trimming of TCR beta chains was associated with a missense DCLRE1C variant in a later genetic analysis, and the association was replicated in an independent cohort. Sequencing depth was assumed to be roughly uniform across donors in the presence/absence analyses, though that assumption may not hold. The authors suggested that the approach could potentially be extended to other disease states and immunological phenotypes. At a false discovery rate of 0.05, a later analysis linked 15,000 to 20,000 TCR beta sequences to specific HLA alleles. A further reported finding was that TCR beta sequences accurately predicted the HLA-A and HLA-B alleles for most subjects in the first cohort. Correlated functional status among segregating V segments might reflect linkage disequilibrium, but an unknown experimental factor could not be ruled out. A later analysis found that TCR association rates varied across HLA loci, with DRB1 alleles showing the most associated TCRs and HLA-C alleles the fewest. The sequencing pipeline was judged likely to have produced a cluster of highly shared sequence variants as a technical artifact. Broadly in line with IMGT annotations, most TCR beta V segments showed up in productive rearrangements about 90% or about 30% of the time in an earlier analysis of approximately 600 of the donors. Because counts were too low, about 17 rarely observed V segments, including chromosome 9 orphons, were excluded from the earlier analysis of about 500 of the donors. This cohort had only TCR beta chains sequenced, and the lack of alpha or paired-chain data limited which features could be detected. A later analysis found that most CMV-associated TCR beta chains appeared HLA-restricted, with HLA associations seemingly driven largely by CMV exposure. The study gave a list of roughly 150 TCR beta chains associated with cytomegalovirus. Compared with the roughly 710-donor mean, donors in an Asian-associated ancestry cluster had fewer N-insertions in productive TCRs, according to a later genetic analysis. A later analysis reported that several top co-occurrence clusters appeared linked to parvovirus B19, influenza, CMV and Epstein-Barr virus. Some IMGT-functional V segments, including TRBV6-2 and TRBV6-3, could not be distinguished by the 87-base-pair reads and were therefore excluded. The classifier was reported to diagnose cytomegalovirus status with high specificity and sensitivity in both the original cohort and the validation cohort. Because some donors lacked HLA typing at each locus, the association tests relied only on the typed subset. When HLA alleles, especially DR and DQ, strongly co-occurred, attributing TCR associations to individual alleles was difficult.

The cohort consisted of hundreds of healthy bone marrow donors. At the time of sampling, every cohort member was nominally healthy, though immune exposures that went unrecorded were likely present. The donor tested CMV seropositive, placing the donor among the 250 to 300 seropositive members of the cohort. A peripheral blood sample was provided by each donor, and peripheral blood mononuclear cells were used for TCR beta sequencing. The Qiagen DNeasy Blood Extraction Kit was used to extract genomic DNA from the blood cell samples. Libraries were made using the immunoSEQ multiplex PCR assay. A mixture of 60 forward primers for TCR Vbeta segments and 13 reverse primers for TCR Jbeta segments was used in the multiplex PCR. A multiplex PCR assay on genomic DNA amplified the CDR3 region of rearranged TCR beta genes. The Illumina HiSeq System was used to sequence the amplified TCR beta libraries as 87-base-pair reads. For the original study's pipeline: Across the 600 to 700 repertoires, a later analysis counted about 81 million unique TCR beta chains, around 11 million of which were shared by at least two donors. To remove PCR and sequencing errors, raw reads were error-corrected and collapsed into unique sequences using a nearest-neighbor algorithm that merged closely related sequences. CDR3 sequences were aligned to IMGT reference sequences to assign V, D and J gene segments. For a sequence to be retained, a match of at least six nucleotides to both a V gene segment and a J gene segment was required. Rearrangements were classified as productive when the CDR3 lacked stop codons and remained in frame with V and J, and all other rearrangements were classified as non-productive. CDR3 was defined according to IMGT convention as the region running from the second conserved V-encoded cysteine to the conserved J-encoded phenylalanine. The earlier analysis of some 600 of the donors excluded sequences that lacked an unambiguous match to a single V gene segment. In an earlier analysis of approximately 590 of the donors, V segments were called functional above 56.7% productive rearrangements and were called segregating when the between-donor standard deviation exceeded 5%. A statistical classification framework was developed to diagnose cytomegalovirus status using the catalog of TCR beta chain sequences. V and J gene assignment, in a later analysis, came from comparing TCR nucleotide sequences with IMGT/GENE-DB human TR gene sequences. A later analysis assigned CDR3 sequences and most-parsimonious VDJ recombination scenarios with the TCRdist pipeline. In a later analysis, each TCR beta chain was defined by its CDR3 amino acid sequence together with its V-gene family, and reads without a unique V-gene family were excluded. In a later analysis, fewer than 600 highly shared, low-generation-probability nucleotide sequences were removed to address suspected cross-contamination and a sequencing artifact. A later analysis calculated a clonal expansion index for each public chain from normalized within-repertoire ranks of inferred template counts. A later analysis computed generation probabilities with a VDJ recombination model fitted to out-of-frame rearrangements, and checked the results against IGoR. A later analysis scored TCR-TCR, TCR-HLA and TCR-CMV co-occurrence with hypergeometric tests, applying a repertoire-size bias correction to TCR pairs. False discovery rates were estimated in a later analysis by permuting HLA or CMV assignments 20 times. In a later analysis, co-occurring TCRs were grouped with DBSCAN, and TCRdist sequence similarity was added when clustering was performed within HLA-allele-positive subsets. For co-occurrence clustering, repertoires with fewer than 30,000 or more than 120,000 public chains were excluded, along with 5 or 6 repertoires with anomalous nucleotide sharing. Not all clones reach the TCRdb copy of this immuneACCESS table, which keeps in-frame sequences only. Checked studies attribute under half of the gap to unresolved V genes and leave the rest unexplained. V and J calls plus clone size are reproduced from that table; the DNA served to infer D and trimming. The sample table contains approximately 240,000 clones; only one count was recorded for 77% of them. Together, the top ten hold roughly 2.5% of the sample.

Inclusive of the bounding cysteine and phenylalanine, the CDR3 is 14 residues long. Here the CDR3 DNA is all that survives: 42 bases in frame from base 1. CDR1 and CDR2 (SGHKS, YYEKEE) derive from the germline V gene (reference sequence). Trimming removed 4 bases from V and 1 base from J, leaving 11 bases between the germline ends. Regarding this clone: The antigen it binds to is not known. Per-base quality was not reported, and no clone a single base away is much larger than it.

This TCR came from a woman in her sixties or seventies in good health and CMV-seropositive. The sequenced material came from PBMCs. The chain uses TRBV5-5 and TRBJ1-1; the D gene is perhaps TRBD1, from 5 matching bases. The bases are TGTGCCAGCAGCCCAGGGTGGTCGAACACTGAAGCTTTCTTT. Translated, it gives CASSPGWSNTEAFF.